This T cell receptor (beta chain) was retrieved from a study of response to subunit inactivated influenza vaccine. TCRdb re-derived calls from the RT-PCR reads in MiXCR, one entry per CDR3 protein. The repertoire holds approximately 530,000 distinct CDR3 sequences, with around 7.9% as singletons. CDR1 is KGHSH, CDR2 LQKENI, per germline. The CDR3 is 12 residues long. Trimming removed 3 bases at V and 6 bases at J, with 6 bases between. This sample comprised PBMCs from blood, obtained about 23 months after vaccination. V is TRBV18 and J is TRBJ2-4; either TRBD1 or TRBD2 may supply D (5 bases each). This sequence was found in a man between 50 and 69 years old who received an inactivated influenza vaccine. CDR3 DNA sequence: TGTGCCAGCTCACCGAGGGGAAACATTCAGTACTTC. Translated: CASSPRGNIQYF.